A few counts support the clone carrying this T cell receptor beta chain. This record comes from a study of blood T cell repertoires in COVID-19. TCRdb keeps only in-frame clones here, not all; method: immunoSEQ multiplex PCR. The table includes approximately 200,000 clones, around 89% detected once. The CDR3 spans 13 residues. Trimming left V 5 bases short and J 4 bases short, with 9 bases between. Per germline, CDR1 SGHTA and CDR2 FQGTGA. This clonotype was obtained from a man aged 65 to 79 with acute or convalescent COVID-19. Specimen: peripheral blood. The rearrangement links TRBV7-3 to TRBJ2-1; tentatively, D is TRBD2 (5 bases). This CDR3 is CASSTTGYNEQFF. CDR3 DNA: TGTGCCAGCAGCACCACGGGGTACAATGAGCAGTTCTTC.